The 2 T cell receptor beta chains listed next were all sequenced from one sample in a study of shared clonotypes between healthy human individuals. Naive CD8 cells comprised CD45RO-negative, CCR7-positively selected cells, excluding terminally differentiated effector memory CD45RA+ cells. Sequenced by immunoSEQ multiplex PCR; TCRdb stores in-frame clones only, minus some. The sample lists about 2 million clones, approximately 95% occurring once. Sequenced material: naive CD8+ T cells sorted from blood. Receptors were obtained from a man aged 18-30 years in good health.

This clone appeared a single time. Additional DNA sequences in this sample encode the identical CDR3. V usage is TRBV10-1 and J usage is TRBJ2-1; D is uncertain. The germline CDR1 and CDR2 sequences are WNHNN and SYGVQD (reference sequence). There are 13 residues in the CDR3. Between the trimmed V and J ends, which lost 0 bases and 4 bases, there was a span of 4 bases. The CDR3 here is CASSESSYNEQFF. DNA for the CDR3: TGCGCCAGCAGTGAGTCCAGTTACAATGAGCAGTTCTTC.

The chain combines TRBV27 with TRBJ1-3; D gene unclear. CDR1 and CDR2 (germline): MNHEY, SMNVEV (reference sequence). The CDR3 loop spans 13 amino acids. V lost 6 bases and J lost 2, with 8 bases in between. In DNA, the CDR3 is TGTGCCAGCAGGGAAGTAGCTGGAAACACCATATATTTT. It specifies CASREVAGNTIYF.